Below, 23 T cell receptor beta chains from the same sample are listed, as sequenced in a study of blood T cell repertoires in COVID-19. Produced via immunoSEQ multiplex PCR; TCRdb's table is partial and in-frame only. Here the sample spans fewer than 85,000 clones, around 85% being singletons. Sequenced material: peripheral blood. The receptors were sampled from a man older than 75 with acute or convalescent COVID-19.

This clone is a singleton in its sample. The V and J genes are TRBV19 and TRBJ2-7, with D perhaps matching TRBD2 (6 bases). V lost 1 base and J lost 4, with 20 bases in between. CDR1 and CDR2 from the germline V gene are LNHDA and SQIVND (reference sequence). This CDR3 contains 17 residues. The CDR3 DNA is TGTGCCAGTAGTATAGCCGGGACCACTGCCGGGGGTTACGAGCAGTACTTC. It is translated as CASSIAGTTAGGYEQYF. The variable domain in full, with the rest retrieved from reference TRBV19 and TRBJ2-7, is DGGITQSPKYLFRKEGQNVTLSCEQNLNHDAMYWYRQDPGQGLRLIYYSQIVNDFQKGDIAEGYSVSREKKESFPLTVTSAQKNPTAFYLCASSIAGTTAGGYEQYFGPGTRLTVT.

The chain carries TRBV24-1 and TRBJ2-2; 8 positions agree with TRBD1. Looked up from germline, CDR1 is KGHDR and CDR2 is SFDVKD. The ends lost 3 bases at V and 5 bases at J; junction bases unmatched: 7. The CDR3 runs to 16 residues. The CDR3 spells CATSDPGQGYTGELFF. CDR3 DNA: TGTGCCACCAGTGATCCAGGACAGGGTTATACCGGGGAGCTGTTTTTT.

CDR3 DNA: TGCGCCAGCAGCTTGGGGGGGACAGGGAACACTGAAGCTTTCTTT. It yields the protein CASSLGGTGNTEAFF. This sequence joins TRBV5-1 and TRBJ1-1; 8 bases line up with TRBD1. The V gene's germline CDR1 is SGHRS and CDR2 YFSETQ. V lost 0 bases and J lost 1; bases outside the gene matches: 2. The CDR3 consists of 15 residues.

This clone was seen just once. The CDR3 DNA sequence: TGTGCCAGCAGCCAAGGTCCGGGACAGGGGTCCGATACGCAGTATTTT. It is translated as CASSQGPGQGSDTQYF. The genes are TRBV3-1 (or the pseudogene TRBV3-2) and TRBJ2-3; 10 bases align to TRBD1. The V segment lost 1 base and the J segment 6 bases; nucleotides outside the gene matches: 7. Germline lookup yields CDR1 LGHDT and CDR2 YNNKEL (reference sequence). The CDR3 is 16 amino acids.

This rearrangement joins TRBV7-2 to TRBJ1-1, with 10 bases fitting TRBD1. CDR3 length: 15 amino acids. The trim removed 1 base at V and 6 bases at J, leaving 5 bases unmatched. Germline lookup yields CDR1 SGHTA and CDR2 FQGNSA. The chain's CDR3 is CASSLVGQGRSEAFF. Here the CDR3 DNA reads TGTGCCAGCAGCTTAGTGGGACAGGGGAGGTCTGAAGCTTTCTTT. Based on the CDR3 plus reference TRBV7-2 and TRBJ1-1, the full variable domain is GAGVSQSPSNKVTEKGKDVELRCDPISGHTALYWYRQSLGQGLEFLIYFQGNSAPDKSGLPSDRFSAERTGGSVSTLTIQRTQQEDSAVYLCASSLVGQGRSEAFFGQGTRLTVV.

This sequence joins TRBV19 and TRBJ1-3; D not resolved. Trimming stripped 3 bases from V and 4 bases from J, with 10 bases between. Per the germline V gene, CDR1 is LNHDA and CDR2 is SQIVND (reference sequence). The CDR3 extends over 14 amino acids. CDR3 nucleotide sequence: TGTGCCAGTAGTATGGAGTTGTCCGGAAACACCATATATTTT. This translates into CASSMELSGNTIYF. Full variable domain (remainder filled in from reference TRBV19 and TRBJ1-3): DGGITQSPKYLFRKEGQNVTLSCEQNLNHDAMYWYRQDPGQGLRLIYYSQIVNDFQKGDIAEGYSVSREKKESFPLTVTSAQKNPTAFYLCASSMELSGNTIYFGEGSWLTVV.

V is TRBV4-3 and J is TRBJ2-7, with 8 bases matching TRBD2. Germline loops: CDR1 LGHNA, CDR2 YSLEER. The CDR3 covers 16 residues. J was trimmed by 2 bases and V by 0 bases; bases with no gene match: 6. The CDR3 region is CASSQDWVSGAYEQYF. The CDR3 nucleotides read TGCGCCAGCAGCCAAGATTGGGTTAGCGGGGCCTACGAGCAGTACTTC.

The chain employs TRBV25-1 and TRBJ2-6; D is ambiguous. Germline loops: CDR1 MGHDK, CDR2 SYGVNS. This CDR3 spans 17 amino acids. The V gene lost 1 base and the J gene lost 0 bases, with 10 bases spanning the gap. CDR3 amino acids: CASSEWAASSGANVLTF. In nucleotides, the CDR3 is TGTGCCAGCAGTGAATGGGCCGCGAGCTCTGGGGCCAACGTCCTGACTTTC.

V is TRBV7-9 and J is TRBJ2-1; 13 bases agree with TRBD2. Trimming removed 5 bases from V and 10 bases from J; junction bases left unmatched: 11. The germline V gene encodes CDR1 SEHNR and CDR2 FQNEAQ (reference sequence). This CDR3 region has 16 residues. Here the CDR3 DNA reads TGTGCCAGCAGCCACAGGACTAGCGGGAGTTTTCAGGAGCAGTTCTTC. Protein product: CASSHRTSGSFQEQFF.

The rearrangement joins TRBV9 to TRBJ1-6; weak D call: TRBD1 (5 bases). Germline-derived CDR1 and CDR2 are SGDLS and YYNGEE. The CDR3 spans 16 residues. V shed 0 bases and J shed 7 bases, with 14 bases lying between them. CDR3 in amino acids: CASSVGWQGRNSPLHF. In DNA, the CDR3 is TGTGCCAGCAGCGTAGGTTGGCAGGGCAGGAATTCACCCCTCCACTTT.

DNA for the CDR3: TGCGCCAGCAGCTCCGCCCAGGCCTTCGCTGAAGCTTTCTTT. Translated, it gives CASSSAQAFAEAFF. J is TRBJ1-1 and V is TRBV5-1; D not certain. This CDR3 is 14 amino acids long. The V and J ends lost 3 bases and 6 bases respectively, with 15 bases between them. Germline CDR1 SGHRS, CDR2 YFSETQ.

By share of the sample, this clone is medium-sized. J is TRBJ1-2 and V is TRBV6-5, with TRBD1 identical over 10 bases. The CDR3 is 16 amino acids. Germline-derived CDR1 and CDR2 are MNHEY and SVGAGI. Trimming cost V 0 bases and J 5 bases; bases outside gene matches: 6. DNA for the CDR3: TGTGCCAGCAGTTACTCACGGACAGGGGGAGGATATGGCTACACCTTC. Translating gives CASSYSRTGGGYGYTF.

DNA of the CDR3: TGTGCCAGTGGACAGATCTTACAAGAGACCCAGTACTTC. Its translation: CASGQILQETQYF. The V call is TRBV19, the J call TRBJ2-5; maybe TRBD1 (6 bases). Germline-derived CDR1 and CDR2 are LNHDA and SQIVND (reference sequence). The V gene lost 8 bases and the J gene lost 2 bases, with 12 bases spanning the gap. CDR3 size: 13 residues.

This sequence joins TRBV6-5 and TRBJ2-3, with a possible D match to TRBD2 (5 bases). The CDR3 extends over 15 amino acids. Between the trimmed V and J ends, which lost 2 bases and 2 bases, there was a span of 11 bases. Germline CDR1 reads MNHEY; CDR2 reads SVGAGI. Here the CDR3 DNA reads TGTGCCAGCAGTTACGGTCTAGCCTACACAGATACGCAGTATTTT. Its protein is CASSYGLAYTDTQYF.

The J gene is TRBJ2-2, the V gene TRBV5-1, with 8 bases aligning to TRBD2. Germline CDR1 SGHRS, CDR2 YFSETQ. V was pared by 3 bases and J by 4 bases, with 8 bases of the junction left unmatched. This CDR3 comprises 16 residues. CDR3: CASSSSAGAATGELFF. CDR3 sequence (DNA): TGCGCCAGCAGCTCCTCAGCGGGAGCGGCCACCGGGGAGCTGTTTTTT.

The chain combines TRBV7-7 with TRBJ2-2; weak D call: TRBD2 (7 bases). Germline V gives CDR1 SSHAT, CDR2 FNYEAQ (reference sequence). The CDR3 sequence is 18 residues long. Between the trimmed V and J ends, which lost 1 base and 2 bases, there was a span of 17 bases. CDR3 sequence (DNA): TGTGCCAGCAGCTTAGGAGGGGGGGGTTTGGAAAACACCGGGGAGCTGTTTTTT. Translated, it gives CASSLGGGGLENTGELFF.

CDR3: CASSQSTGGYTEAFF. In nucleotides, the CDR3 is TGTGCCAGCAGCCAATCTACGGGGGGGTACACTGAAGCTTTCTTT. This chain links TRBV16 with TRBJ1-1, with TRBD1 as a possible D gene (5 bases). Looked up from germline, CDR1 is KGHSY and CDR2 is FQNENV. The V and J ends lost 0 bases and 3 bases respectively, with 11 bases between them. CDR3 length: 15 amino acids.

This clone showed up just once. The sample contains more than one DNA sequence encoding this CDR3. J is TRBJ1-1 and V is TRBV18; possibly TRBD1 for D (5 bases). Germline V gives CDR1 KGHSH, CDR2 LQKENI. Trimming left V 0 bases short and J 2 bases short, with 10 bases between. The CDR3 extends over 15 amino acids. The CDR3 nucleotides read TGTGCCAGCTCACCACCGGCGGGGCGCAACACTGAAGCTTTCTTT. Protein: CASSPPAGRNTEAFF.

The chain carries TRBV19 and TRBJ1-5; 8 nucleotides line up with TRBD1. V gave up 4 bases and J gave up 7 bases; unmatched junction bases: 9. The CDR3 loop spans 15 amino acids. The germline V gene has CDR1 LNHDA and CDR2 SQIVND (reference sequence). CDR3 DNA: TGTGCCAGTAGTAAAGGGACAGGTGTTGGGCAGCCCCAGCATTTT. This encodes CASSKGTGVGQPQHF.

A few counts support this clone. V is TRBV6-5 and J is TRBJ2-3, with D tentatively TRBD2 (6 bases). Germline lookup yields CDR1 MNHEY and CDR2 SVGAGI. V lost 7 bases to trimming and J lost 1 base, with 12 bases between them. The CDR3 contains 14 residues. The CDR3 sequence: CASTWREGTDTQYF. CDR3 DNA: TGTGCCAGCACTTGGAGGGAGGGCACAGATACGCAGTATTTT.

About this clone itself: A much larger clone sits a single nucleotide away, making a read error possible. The chain combines TRBV2 with TRBJ2-7, with 11 nucleotides matching TRBD1. There are 15 residues in the CDR3. The germline V gene encodes CDR1 SNHLY and CDR2 FYNNEI. CDR3 in amino acids: CTSSTGTGGSNEQYF. The CDR3 DNA follows: TGTACCAGCAGCACCGGGACAGGGGGTAGTAACGAGCAGTACTTC.

J is TRBJ1-2 and V is TRBV7-2; D is possibly TRBD1 (6 bases). V lost 1 base to trimming and J lost 6 bases, with 12 bases between them. In germline, CDR1 is SGHTA, CDR2 FQGNSA. The CDR3 has 14 residues. In DNA form, the CDR3 reads TGTGCCAGCAGCTTAGACAGAACAGGGAATGGCTACACCTTC. This codes for CASSLDRTGNGYTF.

A single count supports this clone. This chain uses TRBV27 with TRBJ2-4; a weak D match, TRBD2 (6 bases). V dropped 5 bases and J dropped 9 bases, with 11 bases sitting between them. The CDR3 is 12 residues long. CDR1 and CDR2 (germline): MNHEY, SMNVEV (reference sequence). In DNA, the CDR3 is TGTGCCAGCAGTCCCGGGGGTGGCATTCAGTACTTC. Translated: CASSPGGGIQYF.